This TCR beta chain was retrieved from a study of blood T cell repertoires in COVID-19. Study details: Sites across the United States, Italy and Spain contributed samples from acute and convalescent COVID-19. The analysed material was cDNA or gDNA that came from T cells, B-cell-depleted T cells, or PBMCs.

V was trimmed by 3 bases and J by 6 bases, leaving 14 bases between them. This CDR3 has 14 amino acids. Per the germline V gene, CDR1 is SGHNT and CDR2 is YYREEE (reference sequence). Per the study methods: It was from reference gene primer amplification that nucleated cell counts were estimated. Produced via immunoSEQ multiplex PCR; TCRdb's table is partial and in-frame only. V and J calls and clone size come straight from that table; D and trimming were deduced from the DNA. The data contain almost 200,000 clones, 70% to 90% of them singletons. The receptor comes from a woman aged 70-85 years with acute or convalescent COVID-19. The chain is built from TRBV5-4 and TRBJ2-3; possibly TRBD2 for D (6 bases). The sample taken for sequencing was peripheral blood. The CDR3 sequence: CASSSIRDSDTQYF. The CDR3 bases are TGTGCCAGCAGCTCTATACGGGACTCCGATACGCAGTATTTT.